Detailed here is one T cell receptor (beta chain). This specimen comes from a study of shared clonotypes between healthy human individuals. V dropped 0 bases and J dropped 0 bases, with 4 bases sitting between them. CDR1 is SGHTA and CDR2 is FQGNSA in the germline V gene. The CDR3 is 14 amino acids. The assay was immunoSEQ multiplex PCR, and TCRdb's table has in-frame clones only and misses some. The sample has around 100,000 clones, around two thirds seen once. This clonotype was obtained from a woman in her 30s in good health. The chain carries TRBV7-2 and TRBJ2-3; the D is unclear. Sequenced: memory CD8+ T cells sorted from blood. Subset in this sample: CD45RO+ cells pooled with CCR7-negative TemRA cells. CDR3 coding DNA: TGTGCCAGCAGCTTAGCCTGGAGCACAGATACGCAGTATTTT. This sequence encodes CASSLAWSTDTQYF.